These 3 T cell receptor beta chains originate from one sample sequenced in a study of cytomegalovirus exposure and HLA in healthy donors. The table came from immunoSEQ multiplex PCR; TCRdb's copy has only in-frame clones and leaves some out. The table shows approximately 180,000 clones, with approximately 90% occurring only once. The sequencing input was PBMCs. The receptor source for this set is a woman aged 30 to 39 in good health and CMV-seronegative.

The chain links TRBV5-1 to TRBJ2-1; no firm D call. The CDR3 sequence is 12 residues long. Germline V gene data show CDR1 as SGHRS and CDR2 as YFSETQ. V lost 1 base and J 8 bases, leaving 7 bases between the germline ends. CDR3 residues: CASSLIIDEQFF. The CDR3 DNA sequence: TGCGCCAGCAGCTTGATCATTGATGAGCAGTTCTTC.

The chain uses TRBV29-1 and TRBJ1-1; 8 bases are a match to TRBD1. Germline-derived CDR1 and CDR2 are SQVTM and ANQGSEA. The CDR3 is made up of 14 amino acids. V gave up 4 bases and J gave up 1 base; unmatched junction bases: 5. Here the CDR3 reads CSVGPGGENTEAFF. For the CDR3, the DNA is TGCAGCGTTGGCCCAGGGGGCGAGAACACTGAAGCTTTCTTT. The full variable domain, in which reference TRBV29-1 and TRBJ1-1 provide the parts outside the CDR3, is SAVISQKPSRDICQRGTSLTIQCQVDSQVTMMFWYRQQPGQSLTLIATANQGSEATYESGFVIDKFPISRPNLTFSTLTVSNMSPEDSSIYLCSVGPGGENTEAFFGQGTRLTVV.

CDR3 residues: CASSGEEGRPIQYF. The CDR3 coding sequence is TGTGCCAGCAGCGGGGAGGAGGGCCGCCCCATTCAGTACTTC. This sequence joins TRBV5-6 and TRBJ2-7; D is possibly TRBD2 (6 bases). The end of the DNA is better explained by TRBJ2-4, so the J call may be wrong. Per the germline V gene, CDR1 is SGHDT and CDR2 is YYEEEE. The CDR3 runs to 14 residues.